This TCR beta chain was captured by sequencing in a study of EBV T-cell therapy then PD-1 blockade in nasopharyngeal carcinoma. The repertoire was sequenced with immunoSEQ multiplex PCR; TCRdb's copy has only in-frame clones and lacks some. The repertoire holds 24,000 or so clones, with nearly 85% as singletons. With respect to this clone: Its cognate antigen is unknown.

Treatment: AdE1-LMPpoly-expanded autologous EBV-specific T-cell therapy followed by anti-PD-1 nivolumab. The germline V gene has CDR1 MRHNA and CDR2 SNTAGT. V lost 6 bases, J lost 8 bases, and 8 bases stayed unmatched. The CDR3 is made up of 14 amino acids. The sample in question was CD8+ T cells from blood, obtained around day 65 from a patient whose treatment included autologous EBV-specific T cells and nivolumab. The receptor comes from a man aged 40-49 years with nasopharyngeal carcinoma. The V gene is TRBV6-4, the J gene TRBJ2-1, with 9 bases lining up with TRBD2. The CDR3 nucleotides are TGTGCCAGCAGCGAAGGGACTAGCTCCCATGAGCAGTTCTTC. Translated: CASSEGTSSHEQFF.